The entry below describes one T cell receptor beta chain. The table lists this clonotype with many counts. Its target antigen remains unknown. No base-level quality is on record; no much larger clone is a single base apart. The TCR beta CDR3 regions were amplified from RNA transcripts. The first round of RT-PCR for the TCR CDR3 was performed with the HTBI primer set and the Qiagen OneStep RT-PCR kit. The libraries were constructed in a second round of multiplex PCR and then size-selected and purified. Sequencing of the libraries was done on an Illumina HiSeq2000 using paired-end 100 bp reads. Regarding the original processing steps: SOAPnuke was used to process the raw data, throwing out any read that contained adapters or uncalled bases, had a mean Phred below 15, or lacked an exact constant-primer or identifier match. High-quality paired reads were merged using COPE v1.2.5, and each unique nucleotide sequence was defined as a clonotype. MiTCR v1.1 was used to align clonotypes to the IMGT TRBV, TRBD and TRBJ reference segments. Analysis was restricted to V-J combinations with a frequency above 0.0001, which covered approximately 99% of repertoires. A TCS score was defined as the ratio of F50 (clonal expansion) to E x V (chaos), with BLOSUM62-based TCRdist applied between CDR3 peptides within each V-J. Welch's t-statistics and random forest reduced around 550 V-J features to around 14, which were used in a naive Bayes classifier (R e1071). Through fastp at Q25 and MiXCR, TCRdb rebuilt clones from the public reads, retaining in-frame beta chains. Each entry is one CDR3 protein sequence, shown with its most common DNA and genes. TCRdb's processing, not the authors', yielded these V and J calls. The sample table holds roughly 660,000 distinct CDR3 sequences, of which approximately 15% were seen once. The ten largest account for about 14% of the sample.

The source of the sample is a study of T cells in Graves' hyperthyroidism and ophthalmopathy (dated by TCRdb to the late 2010s). Some background on the complete study: Peripheral blood samples were taken at the time of initial diagnosis, prior to any treatment. The 100 or so discovery patients were divided at random into training and test sets in a 7:3 ratio. After sampling, hyperthyroidism patients received methimazole starting at 30 mg daily, and ophthalmopathy patients received high-dose intravenous methylprednisolone. An independent validation cohort of 18 to 20 hyperthyroidism patients and more than 15 patients who later progressed to ophthalmopathy tested prospective prediction of ophthalmopathy. In addition, the study compared T-cell repertoires in thyroid tissue and in blood from six Graves' hyperthyroidism patients. TCR V-J signatures able to tell the groups apart were searched for in a discovery cohort of 95 or so patients, of whom fewer than 45 had Graves' ophthalmopathy and under 65 had stable Graves' hyperthyroidism. According to the paper, TCR Vbeta CDR3 sequencing was carried out on roughly 130 peripheral blood samples, which came from 40 to 45 ophthalmopathy, around 75 hyperthyroidism and roughly 17 progressor patients. General conclusions and limits of the study: In cross-validation, a model built on a 13 V-J signature told ophthalmopathy apart from stable hyperthyroidism with just under 90% sensitivity and roughly 81% specificity, and in testing the same model reached 80%/75%. No statistical method was used to fix the sample size in advance, and group allocation was not hidden from the investigators. Most expanded thyroid clonotypes (frequency above 0.001) were also detected in blood, suggesting blood repertoires may reflect thyroid immune responses. In validation, progression to ophthalmopathy was predicted by the model with nearly 71% sensitivity and roughly 76% specificity, a median of about 6 months before onset.

V is reduced by 5 bases and J by 4 bases, leaving a spacing of 9 bases between them. The CDR3, from cysteine to phenylalanine, totals 12 residues. Solely the CDR3 DNA is kept, with 36 bases framed from the first base. Sequences SQVTM (CDR1) and ANQGSEA (CDR2) are obtained from the germline V gene. A patient counted as having stable Graves' hyperthyroidism if no progression to ophthalmopathy occurred over 18 months of follow-up. Hyperthyroidism patients were newly diagnosed, with disease duration under 2 months, and aged 18 to 65 years. Exclusion was applied to patients with uncontrolled infections, other autoimmune diseases, pregnancy or lactation. Clinical symptoms, serum thyroxine and TRAb, thyroid ultrasound, and orbital computed tomography formed the basis for the diagnoses. PBMCs were isolated from approximately 10 ml of fresh peripheral blood by Ficoll-Paque density gradient centrifugation. Trizol reagent was used to extract total RNA, and RNA quality was then checked on an Agilent 2100 Bioanalyzer.

This TCR derives from a man aged 45-65 years with Graves' hyperthyroidism. The chain uses TRBV29-1 and TRBJ2-1, and the D gene may be TRBD1, 5 bases matching. Sequencing was done on a sample of blood. At the DNA level, the sequence is TGCAGCGTTCGCCAGGGATACAATGAGCAGTTCTTC. It encodes CSVRQGYNEQFF.